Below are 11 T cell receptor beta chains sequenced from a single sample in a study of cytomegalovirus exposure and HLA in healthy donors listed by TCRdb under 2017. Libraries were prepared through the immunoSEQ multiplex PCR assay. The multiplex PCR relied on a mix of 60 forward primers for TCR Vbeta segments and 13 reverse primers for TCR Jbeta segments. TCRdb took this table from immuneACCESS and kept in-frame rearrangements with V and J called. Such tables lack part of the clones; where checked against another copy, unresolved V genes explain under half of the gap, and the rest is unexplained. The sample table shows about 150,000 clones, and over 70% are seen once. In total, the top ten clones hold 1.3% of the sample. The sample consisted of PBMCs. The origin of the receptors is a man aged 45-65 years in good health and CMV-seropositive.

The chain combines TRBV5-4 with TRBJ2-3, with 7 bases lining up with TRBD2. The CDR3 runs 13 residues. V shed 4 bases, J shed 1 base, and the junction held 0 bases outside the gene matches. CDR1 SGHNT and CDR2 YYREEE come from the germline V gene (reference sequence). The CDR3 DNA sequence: TGTGCCAGCAGCGCGGGAGGCACAGATACGCAGTATTTT. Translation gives CASSAGGTDTQYF.

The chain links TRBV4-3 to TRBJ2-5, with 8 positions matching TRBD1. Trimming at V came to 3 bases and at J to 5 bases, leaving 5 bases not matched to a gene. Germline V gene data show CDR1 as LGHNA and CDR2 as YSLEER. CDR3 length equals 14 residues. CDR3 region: CASSQTGAGETQYF. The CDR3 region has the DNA TGCGCCAGCAGCCAGACAGGGGCAGGGGAGACCCAGTACTTC.

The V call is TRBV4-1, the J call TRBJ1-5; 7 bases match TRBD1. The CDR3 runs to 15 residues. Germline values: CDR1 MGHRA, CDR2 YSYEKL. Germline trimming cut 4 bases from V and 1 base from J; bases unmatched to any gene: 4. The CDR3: CASSLSTGSNQPQHF. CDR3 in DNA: TGCGCCAGCAGCCTATCGACAGGGAGCAATCAGCCCCAGCATTTT.

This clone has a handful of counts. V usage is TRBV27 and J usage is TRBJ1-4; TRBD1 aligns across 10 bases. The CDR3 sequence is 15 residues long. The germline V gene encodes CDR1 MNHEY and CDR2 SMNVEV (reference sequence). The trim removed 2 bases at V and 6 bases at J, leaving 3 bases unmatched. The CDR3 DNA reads TGTGCCAGCAGTTTAACGGGACAGGGGTATGAAAAACTGTTTTTT. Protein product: CASSLTGQGYEKLFF.

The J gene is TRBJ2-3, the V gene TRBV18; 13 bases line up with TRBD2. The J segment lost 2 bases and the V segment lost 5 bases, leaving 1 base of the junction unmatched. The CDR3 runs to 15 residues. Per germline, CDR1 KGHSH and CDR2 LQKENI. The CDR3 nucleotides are TGTGCCAGCTCAGGGACTAGCGGGGCCACAGATACGCAGTATTTT. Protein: CASSGTSGATDTQYF. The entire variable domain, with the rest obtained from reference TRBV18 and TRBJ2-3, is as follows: NAGVMQNPRHLVRRRGQEARLRCSPMKGHSHVYWYRQLPEEGLKFMVYLQKENIIDESGMPKERFSAEFPKEGPSILRIQQVVRGDSAAYFCASSGTSGATDTQYFGPGTRLTVL.

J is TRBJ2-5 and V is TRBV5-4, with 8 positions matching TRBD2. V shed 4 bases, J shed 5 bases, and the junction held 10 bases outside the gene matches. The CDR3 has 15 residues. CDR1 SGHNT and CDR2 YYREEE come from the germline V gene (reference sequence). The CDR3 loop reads CASSPLRGAGETQYF. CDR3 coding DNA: TGTGCCAGCAGCCCTCTGCGGGGGGCAGGGGAGACCCAGTACTTC.

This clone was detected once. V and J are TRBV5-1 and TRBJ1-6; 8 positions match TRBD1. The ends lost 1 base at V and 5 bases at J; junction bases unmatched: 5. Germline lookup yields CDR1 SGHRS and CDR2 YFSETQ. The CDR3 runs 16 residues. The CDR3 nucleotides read TGCGCCAGCAGCTTGTCCCCGGACAGGGATAATTCACCCCTCCACTTT. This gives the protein CASSLSPDRDNSPLHF.

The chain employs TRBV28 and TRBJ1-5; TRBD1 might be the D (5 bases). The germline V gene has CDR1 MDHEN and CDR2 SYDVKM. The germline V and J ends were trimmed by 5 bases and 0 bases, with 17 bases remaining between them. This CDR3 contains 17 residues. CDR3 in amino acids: CASSLEVGQYSNQPQHF. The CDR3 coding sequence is TGTGCCAGCAGTCTTGAGGTGGGGCAGTATAGCAATCAGCCCCAGCATTTT.

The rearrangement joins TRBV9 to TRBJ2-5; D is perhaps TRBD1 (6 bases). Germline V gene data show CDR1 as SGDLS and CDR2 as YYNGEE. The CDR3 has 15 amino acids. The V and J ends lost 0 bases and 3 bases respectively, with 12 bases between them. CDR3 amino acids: CASSVGGQRKETQYF. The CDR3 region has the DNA TGTGCCAGCAGCGTAGGAGGACAGCGAAAAGAGACCCAGTACTTC.

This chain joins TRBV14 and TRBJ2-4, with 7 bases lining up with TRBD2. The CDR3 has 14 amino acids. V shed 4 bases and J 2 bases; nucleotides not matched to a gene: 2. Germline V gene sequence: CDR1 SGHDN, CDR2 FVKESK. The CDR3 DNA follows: TGTGCCAGCAGCCTCGGGGGGACCAAAAACATTCAGTACTTC. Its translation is CASSLGGTKNIQYF.

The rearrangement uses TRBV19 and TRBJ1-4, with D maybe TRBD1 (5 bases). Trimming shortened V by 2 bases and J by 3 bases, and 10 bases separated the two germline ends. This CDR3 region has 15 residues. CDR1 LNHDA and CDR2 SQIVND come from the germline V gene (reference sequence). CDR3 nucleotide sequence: TGTGCCAGTAGTATAAAGGACACACCTAATGAAAAACTGTTTTTT. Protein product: CASSIKDTPNEKLFF.